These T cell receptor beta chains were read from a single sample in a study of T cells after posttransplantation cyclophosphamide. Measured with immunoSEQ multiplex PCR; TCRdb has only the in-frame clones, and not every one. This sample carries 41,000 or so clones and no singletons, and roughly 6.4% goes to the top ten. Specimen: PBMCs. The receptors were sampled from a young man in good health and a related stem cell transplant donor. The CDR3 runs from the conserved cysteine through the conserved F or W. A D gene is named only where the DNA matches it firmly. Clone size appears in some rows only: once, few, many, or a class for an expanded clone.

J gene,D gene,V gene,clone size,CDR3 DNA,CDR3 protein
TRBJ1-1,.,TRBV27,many,TGTGCCAGCAGTTTGGGACATCACACTGAAGCTTTCTTT,CASSLGHHTEAFF
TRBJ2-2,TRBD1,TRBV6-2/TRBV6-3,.,TGTGCCAGCAGTCTTAAGGGACAGGGCGATGCGAACACCGGGGAGCTGTTTTTT,CASSLKGQGDANTGELFF
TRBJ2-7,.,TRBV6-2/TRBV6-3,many,TGTGCCAGCGGACAGATTCCCTACGAGCAGTACTTC,CASGQIPYEQYF
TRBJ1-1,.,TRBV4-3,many,TGCGCCAGCAGCCAAGTCGCAACCAGGACTAACACTGAAGCTTTCTTT,CASSQVATRTNTEAFF
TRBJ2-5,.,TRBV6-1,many,TGTGCCAGCAGTGAAGCGGGGCAGACGTGGCAAGAGACCCAGTACTTC,CASSEAGQTWQETQYF
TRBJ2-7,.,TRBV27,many,TGTGCCAGGCCATACGGGGAGACGTACCTCTACGAGCAGTACTTC,CARPYGETYLYEQYF
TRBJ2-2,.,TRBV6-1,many,TGTGCCAGCAGTGAAGCATCGCGACTGAACACCGGGGAGCTGTTTTTT,CASSEASRLNTGELFF
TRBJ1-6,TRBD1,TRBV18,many,TGTGCCAGCTCACCAGCAGGAGGGACAGGGAATTCACCCCTCCACTTT,CASSPAGGTGNSPLHF
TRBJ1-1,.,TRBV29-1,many,TGCAGCGTTGCCCCTAAGAACACTGAAGCTTTCTTT,CSVAPKNTEAFF
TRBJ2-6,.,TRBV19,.,TGTGCCAGTAGTGTAGGACAGACTGGGGCCAACGTCCTGACTTTC,CASSVGQTGANVLTF
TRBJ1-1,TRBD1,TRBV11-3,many,TGTGCCAGCAGTCTCTCCGGGACAGGGGAGGTAGCTGAAGCTTTCTTT,CASSLSGTGEVAEAFF
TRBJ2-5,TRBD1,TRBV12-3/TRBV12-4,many,TGTGCCAGCAGTTCCGGGACAGGGGCCTTACAAGAGACCCAGTACTTC,CASSSGTGALQETQYF
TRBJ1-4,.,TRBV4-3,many,TGCGCCAGCAGCCGGGCGGGGGGGACTAATGAAAAACTGTTTTTT,CASSRAGGTNEKLFF